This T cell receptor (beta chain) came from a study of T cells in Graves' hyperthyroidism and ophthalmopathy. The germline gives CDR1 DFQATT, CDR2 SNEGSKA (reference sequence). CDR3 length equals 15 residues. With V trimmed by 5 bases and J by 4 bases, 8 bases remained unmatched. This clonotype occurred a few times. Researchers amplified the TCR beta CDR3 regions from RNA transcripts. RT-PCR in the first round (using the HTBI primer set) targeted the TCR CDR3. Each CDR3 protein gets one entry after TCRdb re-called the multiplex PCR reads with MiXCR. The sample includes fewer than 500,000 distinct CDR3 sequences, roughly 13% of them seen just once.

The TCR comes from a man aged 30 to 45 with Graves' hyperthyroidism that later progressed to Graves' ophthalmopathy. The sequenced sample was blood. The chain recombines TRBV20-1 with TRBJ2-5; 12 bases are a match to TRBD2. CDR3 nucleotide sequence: TGCAGTGCTCGGCGACTAGCGGGGGCGGGAGAGACCCAGTACTTC. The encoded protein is CSARRLAGAGETQYF.